This TCR beta chain derives from a study of molecular identifiers for immune sequencing clone quantification. Naive CD8 T cells were sorted, and the gate applied was CD8+CD4-CCR7+CD45RA+. This CDR3 contains 14 residues. Germline assignment: CDR1 KGHDR and CDR2 SFDVKD. The germline V and J ends were trimmed by 0 bases and 1 base, with 4 bases remaining between them. TCRdb reanalysed the PCR reads using MiXCR and keeps one entry per CDR3 protein. The table lists approximately 500,000 distinct CDR3 sequences, around 23% of them singletons. V usage is TRBV24-1 and J usage is TRBJ2-3, with D unclear. This clonotype was obtained from a human donor in good health. Some libraries in this study had Jurkat cell RNA spiked in. Sequenced sample: naive CD8+ T cells from blood, with Jurkat cell RNA spiked in. Indicated subset: FACS-sorted CD8+CD4-CCR7+CD45RA+ naive T cells. CDR3 coding DNA: TGTGCCACCAGTGATTTGCCGGGCACAGATACGCAGTATTTT. The encoded protein is CATSDLPGTDTQYF.